This T cell receptor beta chain was captured in a study of human T cells and chemical hapten exposure. Losses at the gene ends were 4 bases for V and 1 base for J; bases not matched to a gene: 5. The length of the CDR3 is 14 residues. Germline V lookup: CDR1 DFQATT, CDR2 SNEGSKA (reference sequence). Time point indicated: patch test 2, 6 weeks after DPC sensitization. The treatment here: therapeutic diphenylcyclopropenone sensitization with weekly scalp DPC. Findings and limits, study-wide: Significantly greater numbers of large CDR3 similarity clusters came from expanded TCRs than from controls. No change in TCRs above 1 in 1000 frequency was produced by DPC sensitization.

TCRdb redid the calling of the RACE reads with MiXCR, one entry per CDR3 protein. Among about 140,000 distinct CDR3 sequences, about an eighth were seen once, and the ten largest hold roughly 1.4%. This clonotype has at least ten counts. Its target is not known. V and J are TRBV20-1 and TRBJ1-1, with 8 nucleotides matching TRBD1. The sequence came from a woman aged 45-65 years with alopecia areata. Some clones in this sample may be carry-over from other donors' samples. This specimen consisted of whole blood, obtained in connection with sensitization to the hapten diphenylcyclopropenone (DPC). The chain's CDR3 is CSATRTGKNTEAFF. The DNA of the CDR3 is TGCAGTGCTACAAGGACAGGGAAGAACACTGAAGCTTTCTTT.